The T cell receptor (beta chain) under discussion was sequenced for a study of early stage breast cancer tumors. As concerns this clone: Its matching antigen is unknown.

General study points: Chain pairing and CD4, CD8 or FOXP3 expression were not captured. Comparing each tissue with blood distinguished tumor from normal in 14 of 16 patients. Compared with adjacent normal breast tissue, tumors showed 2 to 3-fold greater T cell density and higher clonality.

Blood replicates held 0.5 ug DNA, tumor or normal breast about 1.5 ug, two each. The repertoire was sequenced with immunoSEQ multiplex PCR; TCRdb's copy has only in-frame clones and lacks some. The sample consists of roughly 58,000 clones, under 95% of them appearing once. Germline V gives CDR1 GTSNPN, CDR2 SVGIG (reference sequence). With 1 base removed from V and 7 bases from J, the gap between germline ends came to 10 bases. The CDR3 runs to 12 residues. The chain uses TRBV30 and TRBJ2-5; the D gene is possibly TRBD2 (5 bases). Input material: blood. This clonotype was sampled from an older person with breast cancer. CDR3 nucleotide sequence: TGTGCCTGGAGTGGTGGCGCGGGGACCCAGTACTTC. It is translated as CAWSGGAGTQYF. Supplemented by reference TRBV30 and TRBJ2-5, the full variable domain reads SQTIHQWPATLVQPVGSPLSLECTVEGTSNPNLYWYRQAAGRGLQLLFYSVGIGQISSEVPQNLSASRPQDRQFILSSKKLLLSDSGFYLCAWSGGAGTQYFGPGTRLLVL.